The 25 T cell receptor beta chains below come from one sample, sequenced in a study of lymphopenia after photon versus proton radiotherapy. The table came from immunoSEQ multiplex PCR; TCRdb's copy has only in-frame clones and leaves some out. This table has approximately 65,000 clones, about nine tenths appearing once. The sequenced sample was peripheral blood, obtained from a patient treated with photon-based radiotherapy. These receptors all come from a woman in her 70s with pancreatic cancer.

The V gene is TRBV2, the J gene TRBJ2-2; D possibly corresponds to TRBD2 (6 bases). There are 14 residues in the CDR3. The V end lost 9 bases, the J end lost 9 bases, and 20 bases lay between the germline ends. Germline V lookup: CDR1 SNHLY, CDR2 FYNNEI. The chain's CDR3 is CASNLGGSTRELFF. CDR3 bases: TGTGCCAGTAATCTCGGAGGGTCTACCCGGGAGCTGTTTTTT.

V usage is TRBV5-1 and J usage is TRBJ2-7; 8 nucleotides line up with TRBD2. J gave up 0 bases and V 5 bases, and 4 bases lay outside the gene matches. The CDR3 has 14 residues. Germline CDR1 reads SGHRS; CDR2 reads YFSETQ. The CDR3 loop reads CASSVSGGSYEQYF. The CDR3 coding sequence is TGCGCCAGCAGTGTGAGCGGGGGCTCCTACGAGCAGTACTTC.

The chain uses TRBV5-1 and TRBJ2-5; D may match TRBD1 or TRBD2 (5 bases each). The CDR3 loop spans 13 amino acids. Germline-derived CDR1 and CDR2 are SGHRS and YFSETQ. Trimming took off 0 bases at V and 5 bases at J, with 8 bases between the two ends. This CDR3 reads CASSLAGRETQYF. CDR3 coding DNA: TGCGCCAGCAGCTTGGCGGGGCGGGAGACCCAGTACTTC.

The chain carries TRBV9 and TRBJ2-1, with D tentatively TRBD1 (6 bases). The CDR3 covers 13 residues. V was cut by 4 bases and J by 2 bases, with 7 bases left in between. CDR1 is SGDLS, CDR2 YYNGEE, per germline. CDR3 residues: CASSRDTYNEQFF. The DNA of the CDR3 is TGTGCCAGCAGCCGGGACACCTACAATGAGCAGTTCTTC.

This clone has only one observation. J is TRBJ2-3 and V is TRBV15; 8 bases align to TRBD1. The germline gives CDR1 LNHNV, CDR2 YYDKDF (reference sequence). V was pared by 5 bases and J by 2 bases, with 6 bases of the junction left unmatched. The CDR3 covers 15 residues. Written as DNA, the CDR3 is TGTGCCACCAGCTTGGACAGGGCGCCCACAGATACGCAGTATTTT. This sequence encodes CATSLDRAPTDTQYF. The full variable domain, rest sourced from reference TRBV15 and TRBJ2-3, is DAMVIQNPRYQVTQFGKPVTLSCSQTLNHNVMYWYQQKSSQAPKLLFHYYDKDFNNEADTPDNFQSRRPNTSFCFLDIRSPGLGDTAMYLCATSLDRAPTDTQYFGPGTRLTVL.

The genes are TRBV4-2 and TRBJ2-3, with 7 nucleotides matching TRBD1. The length of the CDR3 is 18 residues. CDR1 LGHNA and CDR2 YNFKEQ come from the germline V gene. J gave up 0 bases and V 3 bases, and 12 bases lay outside the gene matches. The CDR3 region has the DNA TGTGCCAGCAGCCAGACGCTAAACAGGGGATTGAGCACAGATACGCAGTATTTT. Encoded protein: CASSQTLNRGLSTDTQYF.

The J gene is TRBJ1-1, the V gene TRBV7-9, with D unclear. Germline CDR1 and CDR2: SEHNR and FQNEAQ (reference sequence). V was pared by 2 bases and J by 5 bases, with 12 bases between. The CDR3 length is 14 residues. The CDR3, as DNA: TGTGCCAGCAGCTTAAGTGGGGTTGGGACTGAAGCTTTCTTT. Translating gives CASSLSGVGTEAFF.

The J gene is TRBJ1-1, the V gene TRBV19; 8 bases line up with TRBD1. V gave up 8 bases and J gave up 11 bases; unmatched junction bases: 10. Germline CDR1 reads LNHDA; CDR2 reads SQIVND (reference sequence). The CDR3 length is 12 residues. CDR3 sequence reads: CASRDRGASAFF. The CDR3 DNA is TGTGCCAGTCGAGACAGGGGTGCGAGTGCTTTCTTT.

The CDR3 DNA follows: TGTGCCAGCAAACGGGGAGGTAGCACTGAAGCTTTCTTT. Amino acids: CASKRGGSTEAFF. The chain joins TRBV7-9 to TRBJ1-1, with D unresolved. Germline V gene sequence: CDR1 SEHNR, CDR2 FQNEAQ (reference sequence). V lost 7 bases, J lost 4 bases, and 13 bases lay in between. The CDR3 extends over 13 amino acids.

The V gene is TRBV7-3, the J gene TRBJ2-7; 9 nucleotides agree with TRBD1. V was clipped by 5 bases and J by 5 bases; unmatched bases: 10. The CDR3 spans 15 residues. The V gene's germline CDR1 is SGHTA and CDR2 FQGTGA. The DNA for the CDR3 is TGTGCCAGCAGCCCAAATAGGGACAGGGCCCACGAGCAGTACTTC. It specifies CASSPNRDRAHEQYF.

The V gene is TRBV28, the J gene TRBJ2-3; tentatively, D is TRBD2 (6 bases). CDR1 is MDHEN and CDR2 is SYDVKM in the germline V gene. The CDR3 runs 15 residues. Trimming left V 2 bases short and J 4 bases short, with 13 bases between. CDR3 sequence reads: CASSLSGQRADTQYF. The CDR3 DNA sequence: TGTGCCAGCAGTTTAAGCGGGCAGCGCGCAGATACGCAGTATTTT.

The gene calls are TRBV11-2 and TRBJ1-2; D gene ambiguous. The V end was cut by 0 bases, the J end by 8 bases, with 13 bases between. This CDR3 comprises 14 residues. Germline V gene data show CDR1 as SGHAT and CDR2 as FQNNGV. CDR3 DNA: TGTGCCAGCAGCTTAGATCAGGCAAAAGGAGGCTACACCTTC. Encoded protein: CASSLDQAKGGYTF.

The V and J genes are TRBV7-9 and TRBJ1-2, with TRBD1 matching 9 bases. Germline V gene sequence: CDR1 SEHNR, CDR2 FQNEAQ (reference sequence). There are 13 residues in the CDR3. Trimming took 6 bases from V and 7 from J; bases not matched to a gene: 6. The CDR3 DNA reads as TGTGCCAGCAGACTACAGGGGGCTGGTGGCTACACCTTC. It encodes CASRLQGAGGYTF.

The chain combines TRBV28 with TRBJ2-3; TRBD1 might be the D (5 bases). From germline, CDR1 is MDHEN and CDR2 SYDVKM. Trimming cost V 8 bases and J 0 bases, with 18 bases left between them. The CDR3 extends over 16 amino acids. The CDR3 region is CASGLSVKGSTDTQYF. In DNA, the CDR3 is TGTGCCAGCGGATTATCGGTGAAGGGGAGCACAGATACGCAGTATTTT.

This sequence joins TRBV27 and TRBJ2-2, with D perhaps given as TRBD1 or TRBD2 (5 bases each). Germline assignment: CDR1 MNHEY and CDR2 SMNVEV (reference sequence). CDR3 size: 15 residues. Trimming shortened V by 5 bases and J by 0 bases, and 10 bases separated the two germline ends. The CDR3 DNA follows: TGTGCCAGCAGTAGGGACGGTACGAACACCGGGGAGCTGTTTTTT. As protein: CASSRDGTNTGELFF.

This rearrangement joins TRBV6-1 to TRBJ1-2; D ambiguous. The CDR3 is made up of 12 amino acids. With 5 bases removed from V and 7 bases from J, the gap between germline ends came to 11 bases. In germline, CDR1 is MNHNS, CDR2 SASEGT. The CDR3 reads CASSPLSGGYTF. Here the CDR3 DNA reads TGTGCCAGCAGTCCACTTTCGGGTGGCTACACCTTC.

The chain employs TRBV7-2 and TRBJ2-6; 7 bases line up with TRBD1. Germline values: CDR1 SGHTA, CDR2 FQGNSA. This CDR3 has 17 residues. The V gene end was trimmed by 5 bases and the J gene end by 4 bases; junction bases not matched to a gene: 11. CDR3 loop: CASSPRIGGSGANVLTF. For the CDR3, the DNA is TGTGCCAGCAGCCCAAGAATAGGGGGCTCAGGGGCCAACGTCCTGACTTTC.

A note on this clone: Mismatch with germline at one junction end may stem from a read error. In the same sample, other DNA sequences code for this CDR3. The gene calls are TRBV29-1 and TRBJ1-1; no firm D call. The length of the CDR3 is 11 residues. CDR1 and CDR2 (germline): SQVTM, ANQGSEA. The DNA of the CDR3 is TGCAGCGTAAGTTTGAACACTGAGGCTTTCTTT. Amino acid sequence: CSVSLNTEAFF.

The chain links TRBV21-1 to TRBJ1-5. TRBV21-1 is a pseudogene. The CDR3 is made up of 16 amino acids. CDR3 sequence: CASSKGEGYTHQPQHF. The CDR3, as DNA: TGTGCCAGCAGCAAAGGTGAAGGTTACACCCATCAGCCCCAGCATTTT.

CDR3 in amino acids: CASSSPESGTEQFF. CDR3 coding DNA: TGTGCCAGCAGTTCCCCGGAGAGCGGGACGGAGCAGTTCTTC. The gene calls are TRBV6-5 and TRBJ2-1, with 7 nucleotides matching TRBD2. The CDR3 has 14 residues. With V trimmed by 4 bases and J by 10 bases, 10 bases remained unmatched. In germline, CDR1 is MNHEY, CDR2 SVGAGI.

The rearrangement uses TRBV5-1 and TRBJ2-7; no reliable D call. Germline CDR1 reads SGHRS; CDR2 reads YFSETQ. The CDR3 sequence is 15 residues long. Between the trimmed V and J ends, which lost 1 base and 0 bases, there was a span of 11 bases. CDR3: CASSLNGRSSYEQYF. CDR3 DNA: TGCGCCAGCAGCTTGAATGGACGAAGCTCCTACGAGCAGTACTTC.

V is TRBV6-7 and J is TRBJ2-2; possible D gene TRBD1, 6 bases. TRBV6-7 is annotated as an ORF whose role is uncertain. The CDR3 loop spans 13 amino acids. V lost 9 bases to trimming and J lost 1 base, with 9 bases between them. For the CDR3, the DNA is TGTGCCAGTCTAGGGGGGAACACCGGGGAGCTGTTTTTT. This encodes CASLGGNTGELFF.

The CDR3 loop reads CASRRQRTEAFF. CDR3 bases: TGTGCCAGCAGACGACAGCGGACTGAAGCTTTCTTT. The V call is TRBV2, the J call TRBJ1-1; possible D gene TRBD1, 5 bases. Germline CDR1 reads SNHLY; CDR2 reads FYNNEI. V dropped 6 bases and J dropped 5 bases, with 10 bases sitting between them. The CDR3 covers 12 residues.

The genes are TRBV5-1 and TRBJ2-5; possible D gene TRBD2, 5 bases. V was clipped by 5 bases and J by 5 bases, with 13 bases between them. This CDR3 contains 13 residues. Germline V CDR1 and CDR2: SGHRS, YFSETQ. The CDR3 loop is CASSEGNRETQYF. CDR3 in DNA: TGCGCCAGCAGTGAGGGTAATCGGGAGACCCAGTACTTC.

V gene TRBV5-1 combines with J gene TRBJ2-7; the D gene could be TRBD1 or TRBD2 (5 bases each). The CDR3 has 13 amino acids. The ends were cut back, 7 bases at V and 3 bases at J, with 14 bases in the middle. Germline CDR1 SGHRS, CDR2 YFSETQ. Written as DNA, the CDR3 is TGCGCCAGCGGGACCGGGACGATCTACGAGCAGTACTTC. This sequence encodes CASGTGTIYEQYF. Using reference TRBV5-1 and TRBJ2-7 for the parts outside the CDR3, the full variable domain is KAGVTQTPRYLIKTRGQQVTLSCSPISGHRSVSWYQQTPGQGLQFLFEYFSETQRNKGNFPGRFSGRQFSNSRSEMNVSTLELGDSALYLCASGTGTIYEQYFGPGTRLTVT.